This T cell receptor beta chain was identified during a study of cytomegalovirus exposure and HLA in healthy donors. Regarding the study as a whole: Using a false discovery rate of 0.05, a later analysis showed that approximately 16,000 TCR beta sequences were associated with HLA alleles. A later analysis, which compared TCR beta chains of equal frequency, found the HLA-associated ones more clonally expanded.

The CDR3 length is 14 residues. The V gene's germline CDR1 is MNHEY and CDR2 SVGAGI. The ends were cut back, 0 bases at V and 3 bases at J, with 6 bases in the middle. The PCR employed 60 Vbeta primers together with 13 Jbeta primers. TCRdb keeps only in-frame clones here, not all; method: immunoSEQ multiplex PCR. This table holds 150,000 to 200,000 clones, roughly 70% found once. Comments on this clone: Its specificity is not known.

This receptor was taken from a woman in her 30s in good health and CMV-seronegative. The V and J genes are TRBV6-5 and TRBJ2-1; tentative D call: TRBD1 (5 bases). The sequenced sample consisted of PBMCs. In DNA, the CDR3 is TGTGCCAGCAGTTACTCGACAGACTACAATGAGCAGTTCTTC. This translates into CASSYSTDYNEQFF.